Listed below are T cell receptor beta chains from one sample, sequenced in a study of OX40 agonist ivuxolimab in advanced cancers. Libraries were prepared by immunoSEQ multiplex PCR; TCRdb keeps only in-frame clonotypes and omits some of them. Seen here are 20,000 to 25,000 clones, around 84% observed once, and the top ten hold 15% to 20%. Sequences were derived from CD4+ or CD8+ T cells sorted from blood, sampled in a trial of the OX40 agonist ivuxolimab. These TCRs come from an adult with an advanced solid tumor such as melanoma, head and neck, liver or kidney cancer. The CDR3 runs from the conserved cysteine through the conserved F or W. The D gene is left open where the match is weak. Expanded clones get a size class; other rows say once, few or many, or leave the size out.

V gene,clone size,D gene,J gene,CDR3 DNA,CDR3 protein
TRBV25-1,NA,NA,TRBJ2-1,TGTGCCAGCAGTAGTTTTCAGGGGAACAATGAGCAGTTCTTC,CASSSFQGNNEQFF
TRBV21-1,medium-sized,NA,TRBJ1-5,TGTGCCATCGCCTTTGGCCAGGGCCCTACTTATAGCAATCAGCCCCAGCATTTT,CAIAFGQGPTYSNQPQHF
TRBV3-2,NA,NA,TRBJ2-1,TGTGCCAGCAGCCATGAGCAGTTCTTC,CASSHEQFF
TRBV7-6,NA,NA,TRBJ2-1,TGTGCCAGCAGCTTAGGCGCGGGATACCTAGACAATGAGCAGTTCTTC,CASSLGAGYLDNEQFF
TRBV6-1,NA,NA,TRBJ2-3,TGTGCCAGCAGTGCCTCCGGACTCGCCCCCACAGATACGCAGTATTTT,CASSASGLAPTDTQYF
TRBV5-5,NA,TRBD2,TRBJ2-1,TGTGCCAGCAGCTCCCCGGGGCTAGCGGGAGGGTACAATGAGCAGTTCTTC,CASSSPGLAGGYNEQFF
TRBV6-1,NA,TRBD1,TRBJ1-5,TGTGCCAGCAGTGTTGTGGGGACAGGCCGGGGTGGCAATCAGCCCCAGCATTTT,CASSVVGTGRGGNQPQHF
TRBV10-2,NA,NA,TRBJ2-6,TGCGCCAGCAGCCTTTCTGGGGCCAACGTCCTGACTTTC,CASSLSGANVLTF
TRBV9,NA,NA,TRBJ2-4,TGTGCCAGCAGCGTAGGAGATGGAGAGTACTTC,CASSVGDGEYF
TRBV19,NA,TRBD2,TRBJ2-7,TGTGCCAGTAGTACCCTTAGCGGGGCAGAGTCCTACGAGCAGTACTTC,CASSTLSGAESYEQYF
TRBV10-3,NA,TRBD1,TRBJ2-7,TGTGCCATCGGCCGGCAGGGGGCGGGCGAGCAGTACTTC,CAIGRQGAGEQYF
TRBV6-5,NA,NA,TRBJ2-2,TGTGCCAGCAGGAGGGGAAACGGGGAGCTGTTTTTT,CASRRGNGELFF
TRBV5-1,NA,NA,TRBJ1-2,TGCGCCAGCAGCCTGACGGATCATGGCTACACCTTC,CASSLTDHGYTF